This TCR beta chain emerged from a study of control samples from healthy donors and cancer patients. TCRdb keeps only in-frame clones here, not all; method: immunoSEQ multiplex PCR. Counted here are about 250,000 clones, almost 85% occurring once; the ten biggest clones make up 13%. CDR3 length: 12 amino acids. V lost 4 bases and J lost 12, with 16 bases in between. CDR1 and CDR2 from the germline V gene are ENHRY and SYGVKD. The chain uses TRBV10-3 and TRBJ2-7; the D gene is possibly TRBD2 (5 bases). The sequenced material came from PBMCs. The clonotype originates from a woman aged 60-70 years with lung cancer. The CDR3 bases are TGTGCCATCAGTGGGGGAGAGAGGCCCTTGTACTTC. Its translation is CAISGGERPLYF.